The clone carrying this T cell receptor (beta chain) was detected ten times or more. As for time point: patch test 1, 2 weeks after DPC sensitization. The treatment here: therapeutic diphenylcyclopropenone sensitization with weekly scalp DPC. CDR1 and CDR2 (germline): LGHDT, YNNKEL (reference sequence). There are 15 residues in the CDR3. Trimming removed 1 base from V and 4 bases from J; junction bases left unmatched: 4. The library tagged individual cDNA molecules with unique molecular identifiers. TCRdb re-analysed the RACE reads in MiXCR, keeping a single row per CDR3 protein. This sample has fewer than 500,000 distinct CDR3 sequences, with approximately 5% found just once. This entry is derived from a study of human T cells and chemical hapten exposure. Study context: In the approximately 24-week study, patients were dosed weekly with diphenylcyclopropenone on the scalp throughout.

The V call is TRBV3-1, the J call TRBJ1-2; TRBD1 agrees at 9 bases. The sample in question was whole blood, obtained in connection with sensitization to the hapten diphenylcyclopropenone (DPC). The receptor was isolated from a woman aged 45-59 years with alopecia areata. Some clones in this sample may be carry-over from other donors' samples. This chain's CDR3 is CASSQGTGGVYGYTF. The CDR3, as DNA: TGTGCCAGCAGCCAAGGCACAGGGGGCGTCTATGGCTACACCTTC. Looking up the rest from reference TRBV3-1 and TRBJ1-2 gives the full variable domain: DTAVSQTPKYLVTQMGNDKSIKCEQNLGHDTMYWYKQDSKKFLKIMFSYNNKELIINETVPNRFSPKSPDKAHLNLHINSLELGDSAVYFCASSQGTGGVYGYTFGSGTRLTVV.